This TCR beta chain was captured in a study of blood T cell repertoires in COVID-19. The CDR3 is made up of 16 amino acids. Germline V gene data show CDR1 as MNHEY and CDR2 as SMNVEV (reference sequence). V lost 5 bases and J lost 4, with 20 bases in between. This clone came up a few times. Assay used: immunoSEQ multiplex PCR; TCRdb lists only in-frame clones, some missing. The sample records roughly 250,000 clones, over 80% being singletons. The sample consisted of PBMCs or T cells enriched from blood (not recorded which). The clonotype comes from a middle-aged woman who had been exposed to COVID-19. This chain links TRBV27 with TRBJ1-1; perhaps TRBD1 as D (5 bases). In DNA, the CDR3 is TGTGCCAGCAGTCCTAACCGCCAGGCCGGGGGCACTGAAGCTTTCTTT. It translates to CASSPNRQAGGTEAFF.